These 7 T cell receptor beta chains share one sample of origin, sequenced in a study of shared clonotypes between healthy human individuals. Some clones are missing from TCRdb's copy, which holds only in-frame ones; the method was immunoSEQ multiplex PCR. The sample includes approximately 500,000 clones, less than 96% of them seen just once. Sample: naive CD4+ T cells sorted from blood. Documented subset: CD45RA+ positively selected. These receptors were taken from a woman in her 30s in good health.

The genes are TRBV18 and TRBJ2-2; TRBD2 matches 9 bases. Germline V gene lookup returns CDR1 KGHSH and CDR2 LQKENI. Trimming at V came to 6 bases and at J to 6 bases, leaving 8 bases not matched to a gene. The CDR3 consists of 15 residues. CDR3 in DNA: TGTGCCAGCTCGCTCCGCGGGAGGGCCTCCGGGGAGCTGTTTTTT. It specifies CASSLRGRASGELFF.

The chain uses TRBV10-2 and TRBJ2-2; TRBD2 matches 9 bases. Germline values: CDR1 WSHSY, CDR2 SAAADI. The CDR3 is 15 residues long. V was pared by 2 bases and J by 4 bases, with 2 bases of the junction left unmatched. The CDR3 spells CASSERGRATGELFF. The CDR3, as DNA: TGCGCCAGCAGTGAGCGCGGGAGGGCCACCGGGGAGCTGTTTTTT.

The rearrangement links TRBV23-1 to TRBJ1-6; perhaps TRBD1 as D (5 bases). TRBV23-1 is marked as an open reading frame, function uncertain. V was trimmed by 0 bases and J by 1 base, leaving 7 bases between them. The CDR3 contains 16 residues. This chain's CDR3 is CASSQSGGSYNSPLHF. For the CDR3, the DNA is TGCGCCAGCAGTCAATCGGGGGGGTCCTATAATTCACCCCTCCACTTT.

This chain's CDR3 is CASQTGYQETQYF. CDR3 bases: TGTGCCAGCCAGACAGGGTACCAAGAGACCCAGTACTTC. This chain links TRBV28 with TRBJ2-5; 7 bases agree with TRBD1. Germline loops: CDR1 MDHEN, CDR2 SYDVKM. The CDR3 is 13 residues long. V dropped 8 bases and J dropped 0; count of bases not matched to a gene: 3. The full variable domain, in which reference TRBV28 and TRBJ2-5 provide the parts outside the CDR3, is DVKVTQSSRYLVKRTGEKVFLECVQDMDHENMFWYRQDPGLGLRLIYFSYDVKMKEKGDIPEGYSVSREKKERFSLILESASTNQTSMYLCASQTGYQETQYFGPGTRLLVL.

This chain joins TRBV7-6 and TRBJ1-1; the match to TRBD1 covers 11 bases. The CDR3 is made up of 15 amino acids. Trimming took 5 bases from V and 1 from J; bases not matched to a gene: 3. The germline CDR1 and CDR2 sequences are SGHVS and FNYEAQ. CDR3: CASSRGQGANTEAFF. CDR3 nucleotides: TGTGCCAGCAGCCGAGGACAGGGGGCGAACACTGAAGCTTTCTTT.

V usage is TRBV25-1 and J usage is TRBJ2-1; D ambiguous. V was trimmed by 6 bases and J by 0 bases, leaving 12 bases between them. CDR1 MGHDK and CDR2 SYGVNS come from the germline V gene. The CDR3 covers 15 residues. CDR3 bases: TGTGCCAGCAGCAATCTAGTCCCCTCCTACAATGAGCAGTTCTTC. Protein: CASSNLVPSYNEQFF.

The chain employs TRBV10-3 and TRBJ2-7; a weak D match, TRBD1 (5 bases). Per germline, CDR1 ENHRY and CDR2 SYGVKD. CDR3 length equals 16 residues. Between the trimmed V and J ends, which lost 10 bases and 0 bases, there was a span of 22 bases. As DNA, the CDR3 is TGTGCCACCCGGGCGGCGGCAGGGCACGACTCCTACGAGCAGTACTTC. Translating gives CATRAAAGHDSYEQYF.